Each of the 5 T cell receptor beta chains below was sequenced from the same sample in a study of immune heterogeneity within non-small cell lung tumors. Template came from bulk tumor genomic DNA, at 500 to 650 ng per sample. Surgical sampling yielded several biopsies per primary tumor (spaced far apart). Patients underwent curative surgery for untreated, newly diagnosed non-small cell lung cancer. Amplifying TCR beta CDR3 involved multiplex PCR carried out with 32 V and 13 J primers. Each CDR3 protein is one row after TCRdb ran MiXCR on the multiplex PCR reads. The repertoire holds 2,700 or so distinct CDR3 sequences, with roughly 18% as singletons. The specimen was lung tumor tissue. The receptors originated from a woman aged 50 to 60 with non-small cell lung cancer.

This clonotype ranks as medium-sized (0.01 to 0.1%). This rearrangement joins TRBV3-1 to TRBJ1-2; D is unclear. The CDR3 loop spans 15 amino acids. Trimming removed 4 bases from V and 0 bases from J, with 12 bases in between. Germline CDR1 and CDR2: LGHDT and YNNKEL (reference sequence). CDR3 DNA: TGTGCCAGCAGCCTAGGACTGAGATCTAACTATGGCTACACCTTC. It codes for CASSLGLRSNYGYTF.

This clonotype counts as medium-sized. The V and J genes are TRBV19 and TRBJ2-3, with D uncertain. The CDR3 has 17 residues. Looked up from germline, CDR1 is LNHDA and CDR2 is SQIVND (reference sequence). Deletions cut 4 bases from V and 0 bases from J, with 17 bases between. In nucleotides, the CDR3 is TGTGCCAGTAGTACCTCCCACCGGGTTTACAGCACAGATACGCAGTATTTT. Its protein is CASSTSHRVYSTDTQYF.

By sample share, this clonotype is large. This chain uses TRBV28 with TRBJ2-7, with 7 bases matching TRBD2. The CDR3 loop spans 17 amino acids. Germline loops: CDR1 MDHEN, CDR2 SYDVKM. The ends lost 6 bases at V and 1 base at J; junction bases unmatched: 15. The CDR3 DNA follows: TGTGCCAGCAGCTACCACTTGTCCGTGGGGGGGTCCTACGAGCAGTACTTC. Translation: CASSYHLSVGGSYEQYF.

V and J are TRBV7-3 and TRBJ2-7; no clear D gene. Trimming shortened V by 0 bases and J by 5 bases, and 8 bases separated the two germline ends. The CDR3 contains 13 residues. Germline V gene lookup returns CDR1 SGHTA and CDR2 FQGTGA. CDR3 bases: TGTGCCAGCAGCTTAACTCCTTGGGACGAGCAGTACTTC. Residues: CASSLTPWDEQYF.

This clonotype is medium-sized within its sample. The V and J genes are TRBV9 and TRBJ1-1; D call uncertain. V was clipped by 0 bases and J by 3 bases, with 9 bases between them. The CDR3 length is 14 residues. Per germline, CDR1 SGDLS and CDR2 YYNGEE. Written as DNA, the CDR3 is TGTGCCAGCAGCGTAGCTGGAGCCGACACTGAAGCTTTCTTT. Its protein product is CASSVAGADTEAFF.